This record covers a single T cell receptor beta chain. Its target antigen remains unknown. No quality values exist for individual bases; no much larger clone is one base distant. The record originates from a study of blood T cell repertoires in COVID-19 (dated by TCRdb to about 2020). Notes on the research overall: Samples from collaborators originated in the United States, Italy and Spain and spanned both the acute and convalescent phases of COVID-19. Sample metadata almost always included a de-identified subject ID, COVID-19 status, age in years and sex. Where HLA class I and class II types were available, the types were taken from metadata supplied by the sample provider, not from assay-based typing. The material from the prospective study consisted of cDNA or gDNA derived from T cells, B-cell-depleted T cells, or PBMCs. Samples were obtained from the ongoing ImmuneRACE study (first 160 participants) and from 1,200 or so subjects provided by 6 global collaborators. A freely available public database, intended as a resource for researchers studying the immune response to SARS-CoV-2, is where the repertoires were released. Deeply sampled blood TCRbeta repertoires from subjects exposed to, actively infected with, or recovered from COVID-19 were included in the dataset. Here is what the overall study found, with its caveats: The amount of clinical and demographic metadata varied by source and participant and was provided uncurated.

The immunoSEQ Assay, a bias-controlled multiplex PCR, was used to amplify TCRbeta CDR3 regions from genomic DNA. Under the source paper's analysis protocol: Within the assay, amplification of reference gene primers was used to estimate how many nucleated cells each sample contained. Sequence reads were collapsed and filtered to measure the absolute abundance of every unique TCRbeta CDR3 rearrangement. For each sample, productive Simpson clonality was calculated as the square root of Simpson's diversity index across productive rearrangements. TCRdb carries this immuneACCESS record with in-frame sequences only. Its versions omit some clonotypes, under half of them owing to an unresolved V gene in the studies checked, with the rest unexplained. V, J and clone size reflect that table, while D and trimming were determined from the DNA. Within this sample are roughly 120,000 clones, with about four fifths of them counted one time only. Of the sample, approximately 3.9% falls within the top ten clones.

CDR1 and CDR2 are read off the germline V gene (reference sequence) as WNHNN and SYGVQD. V sheds 0 bases and J sheds 1 base, leaving 7 bases between their ends. From cysteine to phenylalanine, the CDR3 is 14 amino acids long. The CDR3 DNA has 42 bases and is translated from base 1. Each collaborating institution followed its own protocols to collect whole blood in K2EDTA tubes. For TCRbeta analysis, collaborators shipped samples in one of three forms: frozen whole blood, isolated PBMCs, or DNA extracted from either of those sample types. The V gene is TRBV10-1 and the J gene is TRBJ2-7; TRBD1 is a possible D gene, resting on 5 matching bases. Sequencing was performed on peripheral blood. The source of this sequence is an elderly woman with acute or convalescent COVID-19. The base sequence is TGCGCCAGCAGTGAGTCAAGGGGTTCCTACGAGCAGTACTTC. The translation is CASSESRGSYEQYF.